Listed below are T cell receptor beta chains from one sample, sequenced in a study of cytomegalovirus exposure and HLA in healthy donors. Sequencing used immunoSEQ multiplex PCR; TCRdb keeps in-frame clones, though not all of them. The table includes about 190,000 clones, around 90% detected once. Source material: PBMCs. All receptors derive from a boy younger than 10 in good health and CMV-seronegative. Each CDR3 is given with its conserved first and last residue. Fields, in order: D gene, J gene, V gene, clone size, CDR3 DNA, CDR3 protein. D genes are given only for firm matches. Clone size is stated in some rows and not others, as once, few, many or a class when expanded.

TRBD1 | TRBJ1-4 | TRBV6-5 | NA | TGTGCCAGCAGTTCAGGGGGCATTGGGAATGAAAAACTGTTTTTT | CASSSGGIGNEKLFF
NA | TRBJ2-2 | TRBV7-3 | NA | TGTGCCAGCAGTAGGGACATCCCCGGGGAGCTGTTTTTT | CASSRDIPGELFF
TRBD1 | TRBJ2-7 | TRBV28 | NA | TGTGCCAGCAGCCACGGGACAGGGGGCTACGAGCAGTACTTC | CASSHGTGGYEQYF
NA | TRBJ2-2 | TRBV5-8 | NA | TGTGCCAGCAGCACCCGGGAATTGAACACCGGGGAGCTGTTTTTT | CASSTRELNTGELFF
NA | TRBJ1-6 | TRBV6-1 | few | TGTGCCGCCAGGGACACCAGCTCCTATAATTCACCCCTCCACTTT | CAARDTSSYNSPLHF
TRBD1 | TRBJ1-2 | TRBV4-1 | NA | TGCGCCAGCAGCCTCTACCAAGGGACAGGGACTAACTATGGCTACACCTTC | CASSLYQGTGTNYGYTF
TRBD1 | TRBJ2-7 | TRBV6-1 | NA | TGTGCCAGCAGGGCGGGACAGGGGTTCTACGAGCAGTACTTC | CASRAGQGFYEQYF
NA | TRBJ2-4 | TRBV11-3 | NA | TGTGCCAGCAGCCACGGGGGGCCACTAGCCAAAAACATTCAGTACTTC | CASSHGGPLAKNIQYF
TRBD1 | TRBJ2-7 | TRBV28 | once | TGTGCCAGCGTGAAATCACAGGGGGTCTCCTACGAGCAGTACTTC | CASVKSQGVSYEQYF
NA | TRBJ1-1 | TRBV7-9 | NA | TGTGCCAGCAGCTTAGTGGGGCGCATGAACACTGAAGCTTTCTTT | CASSLVGRMNTEAFF
NA | TRBJ2-2 | TRBV18 | NA | TGTGCCAGCTCACCCATAGGAGGCGTGTCCACCGGGGAGCTGTTTTTT | CASSPIGGVSTGELFF
NA | TRBJ1-1 | TRBV19 | few | TGTGCCAGTAGCGTTGAGGGAGGCGAAGCTTTCTTT | CASSVEGGEAFF
TRBD1 | TRBJ2-6 | TRBV9 | NA | TGTGCCAGCAGCGTCAGACCGAGGACAGGGGACTCTGGGGCCAACGTCCTGACTTTC | CASSVRPRTGDSGANVLTF
TRBD1 | TRBJ2-7 | TRBV29-1 | few | TGCAGCGTTGAAGAGGGTGACAGGGAGTACGAGCAGTACTTC | CSVEEGDREYEQYF
TRBD2 | TRBJ2-6 | TRBV7-6 | NA | TGTGCCAGCAGCTTAGGCTACCCCGGGACTAGCCGCTCTGGGGCCAACGTCCTGACTTTC | CASSLGYPGTSRSGANVLTF
NA | TRBJ2-7 | TRBV5-1 | NA | TGCGCCAGCAGCTTGGAACCAGGGGCCACCTACGAGCAGTACTTC | CASSLEPGATYEQYF
TRBD1 | TRBJ1-5 | TRBV7-9 | NA | TGTGCCAGCAGCTCAGAATGGGACAGGGGACGTGGACAGCCCCAGCATTTT | CASSSEWDRGRGQPQHF
NA | TRBJ1-4 | TRBV29-1 | NA | TGCAGCGTTACTGGGCCTCAGAATGAAAAACTGTTTTTT | CSVTGPQNEKLFF
NA | TRBJ1-2 | TRBV28 | NA | TGTGCCAGCAGTTTACTACAGGGCAGCTATGGCTACACCTTC | CASSLLQGSYGYTF
NA | TRBJ2-7 | TRBV27 | NA | TGTGCCAGCAGTTTAACACTGCAGGCCTACGAGCAGTACTTC | CASSLTLQAYEQYF
NA | TRBJ1-4 | TRBV7-8 | NA | TGTGCCAGCAGCTTAGTGTCGTCAGGGGTTGGAGAAAAACTGTTTTTT | CASSLVSSGVGEKLFF
NA | TRBJ1-2 | TRBV28 | NA | TGTGCCAGCAGTTATCGTAGTGGCTACACCTTC | CASSYRSGYTF
NA | TRBJ2-3 | TRBV5-1 | NA | TGCGCCAGCAGCGACGGGAGCACAGATACGCAGTATTTT | CASSDGSTDTQYF
NA | TRBJ2-7 | TRBV9 | NA | TGTGCCAGCAGCGCTCAAGGGGGGGCACTAAACGAGCAGTACTTC | CASSAQGGALNEQYF
NA | TRBJ2-3 | TRBV18 | NA | TGTGCCAGCTCACCTCAAGCCTTCGGACTTCGGACCATGGGCACAGATACGCAGTATTTT | CASSPQAFGLRTMGTDTQYF
TRBD2 | TRBJ2-1 | TRBV7-9 | NA | TGTGCCAGCAGCTTCCGGGGGGATGAGCAGTTCTTC | CASSFRGDEQFF
TRBD2 | TRBJ2-7 | TRBV7-9 | NA | TGTGCCAGCAGCGACGGACTAGCGGACAAGACCTACGAGCAGTACTTC | CASSDGLADKTYEQYF